This T cell receptor (beta chain) was observed in a study of T cells expressing NK-cell markers. Across the study: Sequencing covered eight donors, seven HCMV-seropositive and one seronegative.

TCRdb re-called the 5' RACE reads and shows each CDR3 protein once, DNA omitted. The sample is made up of some 300,000 distinct CDR3 sequences, and the top ten hold about 0.4% of it. The sequenced sample was blood T cells: a sorted CD56 or NKG2C T cell subset, CD4+ or CD8+ T cells, or bulk PBMC T cells (not recorded which). This TCR came from a man between 18 and 29 years old in good health.

Here the CDR3 reads CASSSLAATQYF. J is TRBJ2-3 and V is TRBV12-3 or TRBV12-4; TCRdb lists TRBD2, though no DNA is available to test this call. The CDR3 has 12 residues.